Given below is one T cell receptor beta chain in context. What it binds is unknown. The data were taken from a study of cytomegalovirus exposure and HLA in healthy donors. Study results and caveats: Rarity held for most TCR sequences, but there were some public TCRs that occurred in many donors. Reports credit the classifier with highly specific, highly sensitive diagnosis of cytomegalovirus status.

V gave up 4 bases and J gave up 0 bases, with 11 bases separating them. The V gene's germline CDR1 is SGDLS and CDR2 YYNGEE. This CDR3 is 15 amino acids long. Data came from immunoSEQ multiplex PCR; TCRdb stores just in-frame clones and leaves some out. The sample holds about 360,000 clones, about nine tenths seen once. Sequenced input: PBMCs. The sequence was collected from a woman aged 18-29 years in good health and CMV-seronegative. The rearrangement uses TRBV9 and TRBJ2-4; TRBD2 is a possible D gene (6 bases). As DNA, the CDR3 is TGTGCCAGCAGCCCGGGACTCTTAGCCAAAAACATTCAGTACTTC. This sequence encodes CASSPGLLAKNIQYF. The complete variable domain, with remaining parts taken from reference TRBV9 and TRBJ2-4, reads DSGVTQTPKHLITATGQRVTLRCSPRSGDLSVYWYQQSLDQGLQFLIQYYNGEERAKGNILERFSAQQFPDLHSELNLSSLELGDSALYFCASSPGLLAKNIQYFGAGTRLSVL.